Listed below are T cell receptor beta chains from one sample, sequenced in a study of CXCR3-negative and CXCR3-positive naive CD8 T cells. Reprocessing the 5' RACE reads, TCRdb reports a single entry for every CDR3 protein and omits DNA. The table lists around 160,000 distinct CDR3 sequences. Sequences were obtained from naive CXCR3+ CD8+ T cells from blood. Receptors were obtained from a human donor in good health. Some clones in this sample may be carry-over from other donors' samples. Both conserved end residues are part of each CDR3.

V: TRBV11-1
J: TRBJ2-5
CDR3: CASSHTRNPQETQYF

V: TRBV6-5
J: TRBJ2-6
CDR3: CASSYLGLSDSGANVLTF

V: TRBV6-6
J: TRBJ2-7
CDR3: CASSYSTAGDEQYF

V: TRBV28
J: TRBJ2-1
CDR3: CASRRDRYNEQFF

V: TRBV15
J: TRBJ2-3
CDR3: CATSSDMTTSTDTQYF

V: TRBV4-2
J: TRBJ2-2
CDR3: CASSMAGELFF

V: TRBV7-6
J: TRBJ2-2
CDR3: CASSLGVILAGNTGELFF

V: TRBV4-1
J: TRBJ2-4
CDR3: CASSQDAPGQTKNIEYF

V: TRBV5-1
J: TRBJ1-1
CDR3: CASSSTEYTEAFF

V: TRBV7-6
J: TRBJ2-7
CDR3: CASSLVPGGEQYF

V: TRBV20-1
J: TRBJ1-2
CDR3: CSARDGGQGAFGYTF

V: TRBV15
J: TRBJ2-1
CDR3: CAIRRGIDNEQFF

V: TRBV15
J: TRBJ2-3
CDR3: CATSREKGSTDTQYF

V: TRBV7-8
J: TRBJ2-3
CDR3: CASVGGLSTDTQYF

V: TRBV29-1
J: TRBJ2-3
CDR3: CSVVKNTDTQYF

V: TRBV6-5
J: TRBJ2-1
CDR3: CASRFANEQFF

V: TRBV7-9
J: TRBJ2-7
CDR3: CASSSDASYEQYF

V: TRBV7-6
J: TRBJ2-3
CDR3: CASSFPGLAGALVDTDTQYF

V: TRBV20-1
J: TRBJ2-1
CDR3: CSAPTELEQFF

V: TRBV25-1
J: TRBJ1-2
CDR3: CASSEYFSTPDGYTF

V: TRBV27
J: TRBJ2-1
CDR3: CASRPIGRDGYNEQFF

V: TRBV5-1
J: TRBJ1-1
CDR3: CASSLETSMNTEAFF

V: TRBV15
J: TRBJ2-7
CDR3: CATSSSVQLLDNEQFF

V: TRBV7-9
J: TRBJ1-4
CDR3: CASSRISTNEKLFF

V: TRBV6-2/TRBV6-3
J: TRBJ2-7
CDR3: CASSNPVRAPYF

V: TRBV28
J: TRBJ2-3
CDR3: CASSLAGISTDTQYF

V: TRBV7-2
J: TRBJ2-1
CDR3: CASSPLEGGNEQFF

V: TRBV7-9
J: TRBJ1-2
CDR3: CASSLGDSLPYGYTF

V: TRBV4-3
J: TRBJ2-4
CDR3: CASSQDRPRNIQYF

V: TRBV29-1
J: TRBJ2-5
CDR3: CSVAGQNQETQYF

V: TRBV28
J: TRBJ1-1
CDR3: CARSLGRGPNTEAFF

V: TRBV7-9
J: TRBJ1-1
CDR3: CASSSTTWAYTEAFF

V: TRBV27
J: TRBJ1-1
CDR3: CASSPMRASVNTEAFF

V: TRBV7-9
J: TRBJ2-7
CDR3: CASSPGPLAGGPWEQYF

V: TRBV7-2
J: TRBJ2-7
CDR3: CASSPRTVFYEQYF

V: TRBV2
J: TRBJ2-2
CDR3: CDSISAGELFF

V: TRBV29-1
J: TRBJ2-7
CDR3: CSAVPSEFNEQYF

V: TRBV7-6
J: TRBJ2-2
CDR3: CASGQVGNTGELFF

V: TRBV6-5
J: TRBJ2-5
CDR3: CASSLTSGVGETQYF

V: TRBV13
J: TRBJ1-2
CDR3: CASSLWKNSYGYTF

V: TRBV12-3/TRBV12-4
J: TRBJ1-1
CDR3: CASSFRLPGVGTEAFF

V: TRBV9
J: TRBJ1-3
CDR3: CASSANSGNTIYF